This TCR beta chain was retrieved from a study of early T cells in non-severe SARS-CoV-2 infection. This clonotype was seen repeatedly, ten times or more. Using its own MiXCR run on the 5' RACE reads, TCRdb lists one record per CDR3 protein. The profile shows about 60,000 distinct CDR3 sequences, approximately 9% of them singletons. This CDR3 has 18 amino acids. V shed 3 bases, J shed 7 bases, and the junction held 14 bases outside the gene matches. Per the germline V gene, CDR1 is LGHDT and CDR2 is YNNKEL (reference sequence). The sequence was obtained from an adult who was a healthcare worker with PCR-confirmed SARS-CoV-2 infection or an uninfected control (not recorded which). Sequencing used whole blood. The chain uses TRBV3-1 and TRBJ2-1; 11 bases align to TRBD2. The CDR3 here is CASSHWGSSLAGGNEQFF. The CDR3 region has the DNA TGTGCCAGCAGCCATTGGGGGTCTTCGCTAGCGGGAGGTAATGAGCAGTTCTTC.